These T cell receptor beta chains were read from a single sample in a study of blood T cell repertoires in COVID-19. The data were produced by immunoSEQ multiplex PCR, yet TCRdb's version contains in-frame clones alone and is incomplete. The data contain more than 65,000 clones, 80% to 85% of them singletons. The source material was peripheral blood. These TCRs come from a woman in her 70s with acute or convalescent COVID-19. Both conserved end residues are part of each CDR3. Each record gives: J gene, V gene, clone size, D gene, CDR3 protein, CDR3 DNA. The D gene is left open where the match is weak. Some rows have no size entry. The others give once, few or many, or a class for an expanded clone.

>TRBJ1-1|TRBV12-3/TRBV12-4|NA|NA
CASSWGGTEAFF
TGTGCCAGCAGCTGGGGGGGGACTGAAGCTTTCTTT
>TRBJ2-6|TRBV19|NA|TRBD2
CASSIRLAGGMTSGANVLTF
TGTGCCAGTAGTATACGACTAGCGGGAGGGATGACCTCTGGGGCCAACGTCCTGACTTTC
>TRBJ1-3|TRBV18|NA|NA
CASSPRDTGSSGNTIYF
TGTGCCAGCTCACCACGGGACACAGGAAGCTCTGGAAACACCATATATTTT
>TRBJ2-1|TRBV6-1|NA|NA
CASSEAGGTTYNEQFF
TGTGCCAGCAGTGAAGCGGGAGGTACAACCTACAATGAGCAGTTCTTC
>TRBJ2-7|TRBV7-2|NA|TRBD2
CASSLAARLALREQYF
TGTGCCAGCAGCTTAGCGGCAAGACTAGCCTTACGCGAGCAGTACTTC
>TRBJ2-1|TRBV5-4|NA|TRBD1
CASGNPGQGALEQFF
TGTGCCAGCGGGAACCCGGGACAGGGGGCGTTGGAGCAGTTCTTC
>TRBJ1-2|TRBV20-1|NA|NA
CSASSRNYGYTF
TGCAGTGCTAGTTCTCGGAACTATGGCTACACCTTC
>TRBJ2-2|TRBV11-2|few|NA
CASSLRPTSQSDTGELFF
TGTGCCAGCAGCTTAAGGCCGACTTCCCAATCAGACACCGGGGAGCTGTTTTTT
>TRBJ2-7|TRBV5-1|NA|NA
CASSSQGLSSYEQYF
TGCGCCAGCAGTTCTCAGGGACTTAGCTCCTACGAGCAGTACTTC
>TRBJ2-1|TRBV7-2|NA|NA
CASSPNSYNEQFF
TGTGCCAGCAGCCCTAACAGCTACAATGAGCAGTTCTTC
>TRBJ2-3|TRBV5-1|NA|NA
CASSLAGGVGGDTQYF
TGCGCCAGCAGCTTGGCTGGGGGCGTTGGTGGGGATACGCAGTATTTT
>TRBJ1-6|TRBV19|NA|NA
CASSIGGGVYNSPLHF
TGTGCCAGTAGTATAGGAGGCGGAGTGTATAATTCACCCCTCCACTTT
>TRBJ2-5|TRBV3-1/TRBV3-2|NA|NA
CASSPTLGGETHYF
TGTGCCAGCAGCCCAACCCTGGGGGGAGAGACCCATTACTTC
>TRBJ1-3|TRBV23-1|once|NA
CASSPRGAGNTIYF
TGCGCCAGCAGTCCCCGCGGGGCTGGAAACACCATATATTTT
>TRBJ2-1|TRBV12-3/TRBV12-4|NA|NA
CASSLGGAGEQFF
TGTGCCAGCAGCCTTGGGGGGGCAGGTGAGCAGTTCTTC
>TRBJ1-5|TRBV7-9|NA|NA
CASSPDIGNQPQHF
TGTGCCAGCAGCCCTGACATCGGCAATCAGCCCCAGCATTTT
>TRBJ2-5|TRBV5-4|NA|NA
CASSLIGGLETQYF
TGTGCCAGCAGCTTGATTGGTGGCTTGGAGACCCAGTACTTC
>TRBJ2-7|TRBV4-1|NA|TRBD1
CASSPGTGTFEQYF
TGCGCCAGCAGCCCCGGGACAGGCACCTTCGAGCAGTACTTC
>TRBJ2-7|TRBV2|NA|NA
CASREQGRGFYEQYF
TGTGCCAGCAGGGAACAGGGTAGGGGTTTCTACGAGCAGTACTTC
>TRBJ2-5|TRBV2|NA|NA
CASSQSPPGVGETQYF
TGTGCCAGCAGCCAGAGCCCCCCGGGAGTGGGAGAGACCCAGTACTTC
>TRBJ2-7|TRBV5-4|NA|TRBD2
CASSTGTSPHEQYF
TGTGCCAGCAGCACCGGGACTAGCCCCCACGAGCAGTACTTC
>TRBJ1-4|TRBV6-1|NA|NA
CASSEESRGFNDEKLFF
TGTGCCAGCAGTGAAGAGTCCCGGGGGTTTAACGATGAAAAACTGTTTTTT
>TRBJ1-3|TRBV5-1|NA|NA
CASSVTGSSGNTIYF
TGCGCCAGCAGCGTTACAGGGAGCTCTGGAAACACCATATATTTT
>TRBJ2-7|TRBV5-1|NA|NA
CASSLRVAYEQYF
TGCGCCAGCAGCTTACGGGTAGCCTACGAGCAGTACTTC
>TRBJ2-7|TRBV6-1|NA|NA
CASSTKGYEQYF
TGTGCCAGCAGCACCAAGGGGTACGAGCAGTACTTC
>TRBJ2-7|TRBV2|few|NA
CASSFPSSYEQYF
TGTGCCAGCAGTTTCCCCAGTTCCTACGAGCAGTACTTC
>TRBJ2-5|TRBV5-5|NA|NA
CASSLLAVETQYF
TGTGCCAGCAGCTTGTTAGCGGTAGAGACCCAGTACTTC
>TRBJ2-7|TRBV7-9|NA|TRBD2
CASSGGGGSAYEQYF
TGTGCCAGCAGCGGAGGCGGCGGGAGCGCCTACGAGCAGTACTTC
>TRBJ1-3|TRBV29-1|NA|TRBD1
CSGTGATGNTIYF
TGCAGCGGAACAGGGGCCACTGGAAACACCATATATTTT
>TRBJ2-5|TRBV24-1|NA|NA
CATSDSRAVETQYF
TGTGCCACCAGTGATTCCAGGGCCGTGGAGACCCAGTACTTC
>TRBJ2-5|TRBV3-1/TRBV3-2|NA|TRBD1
CASRHDRGYQETQYF
TGTGCCAGCAGACACGACAGGGGGTACCAAGAGACCCAGTACTTC
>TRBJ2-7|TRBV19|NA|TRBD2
CASSIESSGTTYEQYF
TGTGCCAGTAGTATAGAGTCTAGCGGGACCACCTACGAGCAGTACTTC
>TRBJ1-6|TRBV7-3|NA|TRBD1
CASSAQGSGSPLHF
TGTGCCAGCAGCGCACAGGGGTCGGGTTCACCCCTCCACTTT
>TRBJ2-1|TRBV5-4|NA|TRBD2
CASSIGLAGVFSEQFF
TGTGCCAGCAGCATTGGACTAGCGGGAGTCTTTAGTGAGCAGTTCTTC
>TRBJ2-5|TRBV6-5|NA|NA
CASSYSGGQETQYF
TGTGCCAGCAGTTACTCTGGCGGGCAAGAGACCCAGTACTTC
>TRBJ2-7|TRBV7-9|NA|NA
CASSRGYEQYF
TGTGCCAGCAGCCGAGGCTACGAGCAGTACTTC
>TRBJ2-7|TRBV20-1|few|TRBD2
CSASWSGSEEQYF
TGCAGTGCTAGTTGGAGCGGGAGTGAAGAGCAGTACTTC